The T cell receptor beta chain under discussion was sequenced for a study of blood T cell repertoires in COVID-19. Study context: COVID-19 samples, acute and convalescent, were from the United States, Italy and Spain. Sources were T cells, B-cell-depleted T cells, or PBMCs; the material itself was cDNA or gDNA.

Authors' processing steps: Amplification of reference gene primers provided the estimated nucleated cell counts. The assay was immunoSEQ multiplex PCR, and TCRdb's table has in-frame clones only and misses some. That table gives V, J and clone size, and the DNA gave D and trimming. The sample contains over 140,000 clones, roughly 73% of which appear only once. The CDR3 contains 15 residues. The V and J ends lost 3 bases and 10 bases, in that order; junction bases with no gene match: 12. Germline assignment: CDR1 SGDLS and CDR2 YYNGEE. Material for sequencing was peripheral blood. This sequence was found in a woman between 50 and 59 years old with active or convalescent COVID-19. This chain connects TRBV9 to TRBJ1-4; 7 bases fit TRBD1. The CDR3 protein is CASSEVPQGSGKLFF. In nucleotides, the CDR3 is TGTGCCAGCAGCGAGGTCCCACAGGGGAGCGGAAAACTGTTTTTT.